Listed below are T cell receptor beta chains from one sample, sequenced in a study of human T cells and chemical hapten exposure. TCRdb fed the RACE reads into MiXCR, producing one record per CDR3 protein. The table has about 380,000 distinct CDR3 sequences, 5% to 6.5% seen once. The starting material was whole blood, obtained in connection with sensitization to the hapten diphenylcyclopropenone (DPC). The source is a woman between 45 and 65 years old with alopecia areata. Some clones in this sample may be carry-over from other donors' samples. Each CDR3 is given with its conserved first and last residue. A D gene is named only where the DNA matches it firmly. Clone size is stated in some rows and not others, as once, few, many or a class when expanded.

v_call	d_call	j_call	clone_size	cdr3_nt	cdr3_aa
TRBV20-1	.	TRBJ2-1	.	TGCAGTGCTAGAGATATAGGAGCTGAGCAGTTCTTC	CSARDIGAEQFF
TRBV29-1	TRBD2	TRBJ2-1	many	TGCAGCGTTACGGGACTAGCGGGAGGGTTTTTACCCTACAATGAGCAGTTCTTC	CSVTGLAGGFLPYNEQFF
TRBV20-1	TRBD2	TRBJ2-1	few	TGCAGTCCCCACAAGGCTAGCGGGAGTCATGAGCAGTTCTTC	CSPHKASGSHEQFF
TRBV12-3/TRBV12-4	TRBD1	TRBJ2-7	few	TGTGCCAGCAGTCCTTCGCGAGGGGGCGTGAAGTACTTC	CASSPSRGGVKYF
TRBV11-2	TRBD2	TRBJ2-7	.	TGTGCCAGCAGCTCCCTGCGGGAGGGCCCAAGCTCCTACGAGCAGTACTTC	CASSSLREGPSSYEQYF
TRBV5-5	TRBD1	TRBJ1-2	few	TGTGCCAGCAGCTTGGACGGGACAGGGAACTATGGCTACACCTTC	CASSLDGTGNYGYTF
TRBV3-1	.	TRBJ2-7	.	TGTGCCAGCAGCCGGACATCAGGAGAGCAGTACTTC	CASSRTSGEQYF
TRBV12-3/TRBV12-4	.	TRBJ1-2	few	TGTGCCAGCAGCCGACTACTCTCTGCCGGTGGCTACACCTTC	CASSRLLSAGGYTF
TRBV27	TRBD1	TRBJ2-7	many	TGTGCCAGCAGTCCACGACAGGGGATAGCCTACGAGCAGTACTTC	CASSPRQGIAYEQYF
TRBV7-2	TRBD1	TRBJ2-7	many	TGTGCCAGCAGCCCCGGGACAGGGGGGTTCGAGCAGTACTTC	CASSPGTGGFEQYF
TRBV24-1	.	TRBJ1-5	many	TGTGCCACCAGTGACCATGAGTACCAGCCCCAGCATTTT	CATSDHEYQPQHF
TRBV19	.	TRBJ1-3	.	TGTGCCAGTAGTCTTTCGGACGGGGGAGTTAGCGGAAACACCATATATTTT	CASSLSDGGVSGNTIYF
TRBV27	TRBD1	TRBJ1-2	.	TGTGCCAGCAGTTTAGTCCCCCCGCAGGGGGAAGATCATGGCTACACCTTC	CASSLVPPQGEDHGYTF
TRBV7-6	TRBD1	TRBJ1-2	many	TGTGCCAGCAGCCGAGGACAGGGGGCGGCAAATGGCTACACCTTC	CASSRGQGAANGYTF
TRBV6-1	.	TRBJ1-5	few	TGTGCCAGCAGGGAAGACAGCGGTCAGCCCCAGCATTTT	CASREDSGQPQHF
TRBV7-3	.	TRBJ1-1	many	TGTGCCAGCAGCTCCCTGCCTCGGAGGGGAGCTTTCTTT	CASSSLPRRGAFF
TRBV20-1	.	TRBJ1-6	.	TGCAGTGCCGTCAAGGAAAGCTCCTATAATTCACCCCTCCACTTT	CSAVKESSYNSPLHF
TRBV3-1	.	TRBJ2-3	many	TGTGCCAGCAGCCAATATTCTCTCTCCGTCACAGATACGCAGTATTTT	CASSQYSLSVTDTQYF
TRBV2	TRBD2	TRBJ2-3	many	TGTGCCAGCCACGGACTAGCGGGGCCCGTCAGGGAGCAGTATTTT	CASHGLAGPVREQYF
TRBV28	.	TRBJ2-5	many	TGTGCCAGCAGTTCCCCGTGGACATCACAGCTACAGACCCAGTACTTC	CASSSPWTSQLQTQYF
TRBV5-5	.	TRBJ2-1	few	TGTGCCAGCAGCTGGGCGTCACGCGATGAGCAGTTCTTC	CASSWASRDEQFF
TRBV25-1	.	TRBJ2-7	many	TGTGCCAGCAGAGAAGGAAACAGCGAGCAGTACTTC	CASREGNSEQYF
TRBV5-1	.	TRBJ2-1	few	TGCGCCAGCAGCTCTTACTCCGATGAGCAGTTCTTC	CASSSYSDEQFF
TRBV6-1	.	TRBJ1-2	.	TGTGCCAGCAGACCCACCGGGACTCTGCGGCGGGGCGGCTACACCTTC	CASRPTGTLRRGGYTF
TRBV6-6	.	TRBJ2-1	many	TGTGCCAGCAGTTCACTAGTTCTTGAGCAGTTCTTC	CASSSLVLEQFF
TRBV3-1	TRBD2	TRBJ2-7	many	TGTGCCAGCACCGGGACTAGCGGTGCCTACGAGCAGTACTTC	CASTGTSGAYEQYF
TRBV25-1	TRBD1	TRBJ2-7	many	TGTGCCAGCAGTGAATGGGGACAGGGGGCGGTCGACGAGCAGTACTTC	CASSEWGQGAVDEQYF
TRBV20-1	TRBD1	TRBJ2-7	many	TGCAGTGCTAGCGGGGACAGAGACTACGAGCAGTACTTC	CSASGDRDYEQYF
TRBV28	TRBD1	TRBJ1-5	.	TGTGCCAGCAGTTACAGGGGGCGTTTAAGCAATCAGCCCCAGCATTTT	CASSYRGRLSNQPQHF
TRBV12-3/TRBV12-4	.	TRBJ1-5	many	TGTGCCAGCGGACCAAGCAATCAGCCCCAGCATTTT	CASGPSNQPQHF
TRBV28	.	TRBJ2-5	many	TGTGCCAGCAGTTTGCGAGGCCGGGGGTTAGAGACCCAGTACTTC	CASSLRGRGLETQYF
TRBV4-1	TRBD1	TRBJ2-4	many	TGCGCCAGCAGCCACCCCGGACAGGGGGAAGCCAAAAACATTCAGTACTTC	CASSHPGQGEAKNIQYF
TRBV7-9	TRBD2	TRBJ2-1	many	TGTGCCAGCAGCTCGGATAGCGGGAGGGCGGAAAATGAGCAGTTCTTC	CASSSDSGRAENEQFF
TRBV27	.	TRBJ1-1	many	TGTGCCAGCAGTTTACGGGGAATGAACACTGAAGCTTTCTTT	CASSLRGMNTEAFF
TRBV29-1	TRBD1	TRBJ2-3	many	TGCAGCGCTAAACGGACAGGGAGTGCAGATACGCAGTATTTT	CSAKRTGSADTQYF
TRBV5-1	.	TRBJ1-3	.	TGCGCCAGCAGCTTGGTCAAGGTCGACGAGGGAAACACCATATATTTT	CASSLVKVDEGNTIYF
TRBV10-2	.	TRBJ1-5	few	TGCGCCAGCAGTAAGGCAGACGGTAGCAATCAGCCCCAGCATTTT	CASSKADGSNQPQHF
TRBV9	.	TRBJ2-3	.	TGTGCCAGCAGCGTAGGAGTAGTAGGAAGCACAGATACGCAGTATTTT	CASSVGVVGSTDTQYF
TRBV6-5	TRBD2	TRBJ2-7	.	TGTGCCAGCAATCTAGCGGGAGGGCTTCAAGAGCAGTACTTC	CASNLAGGLQEQYF
TRBV29-1	TRBD2	TRBJ2-3	many	TGCAGCGTAGGACTAGCGGGGAGCACAGATACGCAGTATTTT	CSVGLAGSTDTQYF
TRBV25-1	.	TRBJ1-6	.	TGTGCCAGCGCCGGGATCTATAATTCACCCCTCCACTTT	CASAGIYNSPLHF
TRBV5-1	TRBD2	TRBJ2-4	.	TGCGCCAGCACCGGGACTATGGGCATTCAGTACTTC	CASTGTMGIQYF
TRBV4-3	.	TRBJ2-6	.	TGCGCCAGCAGCCAAGAAACCGGGGCCAACGTCCTGACTTTC	CASSQETGANVLTF
TRBV2	TRBD1	TRBJ1-1	.	TGTGCCAGCGGGGGACAGGGGAGGACTGAAGCTTTCTTT	CASGGQGRTEAFF
TRBV3-1	.	TRBJ2-7	many	TGTGCCAGCAGCCAAGAAAGTCGGACGGGCTCCTACGAGCAGTACTTC	CASSQESRTGSYEQYF
TRBV7-9	TRBD1	TRBJ2-3	many	TGTGCCAGCAGCTATGGACAGGGAGCGGATACGCAGTATTTT	CASSYGQGADTQYF
TRBV6-5	TRBD1	TRBJ1-6	many	TGTGCCAGCCTCGAAGCGGGACAGTATAATTCACCCCTCCACTTT	CASLEAGQYNSPLHF
TRBV6-5	.	TRBJ1-2	many	TGTGCCAGCAGTACGGTGGCAGGCTATGGCTACACCTTC	CASSTVAGYGYTF
TRBV20-1	.	TRBJ1-1	few	TGCAGTGCTCCAGATATCGGATACACTGAAGCTTTCTTT	CSAPDIGYTEAFF
TRBV6-2/TRBV6-3	.	TRBJ2-1	.	TGTGCCAGCAGTTACGGAGTGGGTAGGCATGTTGAGCAGTTCTTC	CASSYGVGRHVEQFF
TRBV24-1	TRBD2	TRBJ2-1	many	TGTGCCACCAGTCCCCCCAGCGGGGACAATGAGCAGTTCTTC	CATSPPSGDNEQFF
TRBV6-5	TRBD2	TRBJ2-3	many	TGTGCCAGCTGGGACTACTCCACAGATACGCAGTATTTT	CASWDYSTDTQYF
TRBV28	TRBD2	TRBJ2-3	many	TGTGCCAGCACCGGACTAGCGAATACGCAGTATTTT	CASTGLANTQYF
TRBV7-9	.	TRBJ1-3	many	TGTGCCAGCAGCTTACTCTCCCAGGGAGGTACTGGAAACACCATATATTTT	CASSLLSQGGTGNTIYF